This record covers a single T cell receptor beta chain. Data came from immunoSEQ multiplex PCR; TCRdb stores just in-frame clones and leaves some out. This table holds more than 120,000 clones, roughly 91% found once. This record belongs to a study of T cell responses to AZD1222 COVID-19 vaccine. V was pared by 5 bases and J by 0 bases, with 3 bases of the junction left unmatched. The CDR3 contains 15 residues. Germline V gives CDR1 SGHTA, CDR2 FQGNSA. The chain links TRBV7-2 to TRBJ2-3, with 9 positions matching TRBD2. The source material was peripheral blood, sampled on day 0 of AZD1222 vaccination. The receptor comes from an adult in good health. DNA of the CDR3: TGTGCCAGCAGCGCTCTAGCGGGGAGCACAGATACGCAGTATTTT. Translated: CASSALAGSTDTQYF.